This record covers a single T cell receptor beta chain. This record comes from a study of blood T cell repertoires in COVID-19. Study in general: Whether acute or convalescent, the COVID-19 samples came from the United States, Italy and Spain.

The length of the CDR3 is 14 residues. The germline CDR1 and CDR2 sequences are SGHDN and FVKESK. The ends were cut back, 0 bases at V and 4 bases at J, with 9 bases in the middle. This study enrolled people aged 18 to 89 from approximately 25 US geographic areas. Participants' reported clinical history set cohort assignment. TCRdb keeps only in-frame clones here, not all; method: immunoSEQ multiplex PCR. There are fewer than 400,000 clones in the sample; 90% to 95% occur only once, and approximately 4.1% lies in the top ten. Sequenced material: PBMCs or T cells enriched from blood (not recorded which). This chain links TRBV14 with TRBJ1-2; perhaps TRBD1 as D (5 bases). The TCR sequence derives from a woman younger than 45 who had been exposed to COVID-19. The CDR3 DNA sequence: TGTGCCAGCAGCCAAGAGGCCGACAGCTATGGCTACACCTTC. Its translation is CASSQEADSYGYTF.